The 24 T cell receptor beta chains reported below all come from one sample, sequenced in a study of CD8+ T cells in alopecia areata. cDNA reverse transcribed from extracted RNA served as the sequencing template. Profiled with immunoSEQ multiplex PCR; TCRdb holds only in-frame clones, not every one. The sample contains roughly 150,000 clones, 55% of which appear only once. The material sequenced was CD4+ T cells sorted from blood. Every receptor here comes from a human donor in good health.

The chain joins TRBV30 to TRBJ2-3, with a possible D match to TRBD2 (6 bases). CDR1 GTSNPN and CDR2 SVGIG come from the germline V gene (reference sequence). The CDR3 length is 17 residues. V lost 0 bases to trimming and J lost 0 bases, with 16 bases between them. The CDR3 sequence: CAWSVSSLATSTDTQYF. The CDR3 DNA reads TGTGCCTGGAGTGTATCCAGCCTAGCGACTAGCACAGATACGCAGTATTTT.

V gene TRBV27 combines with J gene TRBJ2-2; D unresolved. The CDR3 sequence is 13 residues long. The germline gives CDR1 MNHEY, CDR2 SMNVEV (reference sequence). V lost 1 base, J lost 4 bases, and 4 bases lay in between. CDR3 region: CASSLFGTGELFF. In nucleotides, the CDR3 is TGTGCCAGCAGTTTATTTGGCACCGGGGAGCTGTTTTTT.

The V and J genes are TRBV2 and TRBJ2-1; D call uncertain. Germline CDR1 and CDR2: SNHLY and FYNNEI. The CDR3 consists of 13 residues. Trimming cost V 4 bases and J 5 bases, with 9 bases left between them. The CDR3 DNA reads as TGTGCCAGCAGTGCTGGTCGCAACAATGAGCAGTTCTTC. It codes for CASSAGRNNEQFF.

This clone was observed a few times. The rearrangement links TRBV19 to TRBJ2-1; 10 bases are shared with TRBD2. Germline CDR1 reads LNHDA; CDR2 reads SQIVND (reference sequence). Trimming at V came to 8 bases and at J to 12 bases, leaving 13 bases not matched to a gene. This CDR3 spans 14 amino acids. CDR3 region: CASDPGTSAAGQFF. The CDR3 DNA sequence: TGTGCCAGTGATCCGGGGACTAGCGCTGCGGGGCAGTTCTTC.

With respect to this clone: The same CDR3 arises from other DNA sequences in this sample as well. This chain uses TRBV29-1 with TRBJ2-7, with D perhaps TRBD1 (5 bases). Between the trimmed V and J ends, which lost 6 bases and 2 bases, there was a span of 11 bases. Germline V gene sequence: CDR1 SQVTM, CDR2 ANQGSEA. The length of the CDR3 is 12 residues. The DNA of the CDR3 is TGCAGCGTGAGAGACAGCGCCTACGAGCAGTACTTC. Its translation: CSVRDSAYEQYF.

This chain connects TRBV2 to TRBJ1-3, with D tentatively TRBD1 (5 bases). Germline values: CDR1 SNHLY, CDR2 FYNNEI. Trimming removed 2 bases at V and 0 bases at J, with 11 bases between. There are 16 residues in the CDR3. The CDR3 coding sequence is TGTGCCAGCAGTGAACAGGGCGCAGACTCTGGAAACACCATATATTTT. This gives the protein CASSEQGADSGNTIYF.

The CDR3 nucleotides are TGCGCCAGCAGCTTAGAGACAGGTAGTACTGAAGCTTTCTTT. Translated: CASSLETGSTEAFF. The V call is TRBV5-1, the J call TRBJ1-1, with TRBD1 as a possible D gene (6 bases). Trimming left V 2 bases short and J 5 bases short, with 13 bases between. CDR1 and CDR2 from the germline V gene are SGHRS and YFSETQ. This CDR3 region has 14 residues.

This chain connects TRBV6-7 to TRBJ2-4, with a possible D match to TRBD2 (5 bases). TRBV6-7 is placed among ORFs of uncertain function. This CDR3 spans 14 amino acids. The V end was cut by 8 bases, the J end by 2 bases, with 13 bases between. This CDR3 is CASDRSGTKNIQYF. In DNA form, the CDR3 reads TGTGCCAGCGATCGCTCGGGGACCAAAAACATTCAGTACTTC.

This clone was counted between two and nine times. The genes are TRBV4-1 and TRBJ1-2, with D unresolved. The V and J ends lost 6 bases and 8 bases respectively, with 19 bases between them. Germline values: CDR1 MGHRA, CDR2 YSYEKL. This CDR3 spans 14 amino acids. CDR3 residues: CASRHLTRDRGYTF. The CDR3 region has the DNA TGCGCCAGCAGGCATCTCACGCGGGATAGAGGCTACACCTTC.

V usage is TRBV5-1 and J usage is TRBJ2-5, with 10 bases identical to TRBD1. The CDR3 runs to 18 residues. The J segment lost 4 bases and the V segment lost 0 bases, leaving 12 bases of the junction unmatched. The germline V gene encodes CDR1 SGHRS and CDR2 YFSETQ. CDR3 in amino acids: CASSLGDRGLPVGETQYF. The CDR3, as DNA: TGCGCCAGCAGCTTGGGAGACAGGGGGCTCCCGGTCGGAGAGACCCAGTACTTC.

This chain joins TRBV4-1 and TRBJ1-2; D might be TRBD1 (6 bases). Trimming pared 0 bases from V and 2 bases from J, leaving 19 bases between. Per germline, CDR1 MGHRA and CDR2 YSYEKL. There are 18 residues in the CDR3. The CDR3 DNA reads TGCGCCAGCAGCCAAGATCCTCTGGGGGCGACTGGAAACTATGGCTACACCTTC. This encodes CASSQDPLGATGNYGYTF.

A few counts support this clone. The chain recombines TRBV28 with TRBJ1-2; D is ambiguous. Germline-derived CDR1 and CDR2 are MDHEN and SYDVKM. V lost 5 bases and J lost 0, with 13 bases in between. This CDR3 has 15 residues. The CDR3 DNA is TGTGCCAGCAGTCCCCCTTCAGATTCTAACTATGGCTACACCTTC. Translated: CASSPPSDSNYGYTF.

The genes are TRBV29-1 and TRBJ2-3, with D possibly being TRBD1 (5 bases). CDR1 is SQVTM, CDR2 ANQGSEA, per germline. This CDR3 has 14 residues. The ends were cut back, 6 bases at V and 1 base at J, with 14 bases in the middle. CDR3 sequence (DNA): TGCAGCGTCGTACTGAACAGGCGCACAGATACGCAGTATTTT. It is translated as CSVVLNRRTDTQYF.

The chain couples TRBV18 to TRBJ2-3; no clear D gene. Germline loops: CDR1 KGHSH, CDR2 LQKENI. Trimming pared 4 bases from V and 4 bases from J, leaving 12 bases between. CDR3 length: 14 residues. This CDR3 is CASSLRLPPDTQYF. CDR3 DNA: TGTGCCAGCTCACTCAGACTCCCCCCAGATACGCAGTATTTT.

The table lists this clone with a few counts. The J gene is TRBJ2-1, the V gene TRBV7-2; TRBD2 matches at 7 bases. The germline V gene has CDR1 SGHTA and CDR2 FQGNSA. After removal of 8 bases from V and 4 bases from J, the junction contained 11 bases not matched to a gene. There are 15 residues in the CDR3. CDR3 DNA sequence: TGTGCCAGCCGCGAGCCGGCTAGCGGTTACAATGAGCAGTTCTTC. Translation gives CASREPASGYNEQFF.

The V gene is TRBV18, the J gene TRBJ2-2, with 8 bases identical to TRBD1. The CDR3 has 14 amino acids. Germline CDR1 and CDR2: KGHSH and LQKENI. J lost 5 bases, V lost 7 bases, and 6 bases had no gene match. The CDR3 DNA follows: TGTGCCAGCTTACGGCAGGGGGCGACCGGGGAGCTGTTTTTT. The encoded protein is CASLRQGATGELFF.

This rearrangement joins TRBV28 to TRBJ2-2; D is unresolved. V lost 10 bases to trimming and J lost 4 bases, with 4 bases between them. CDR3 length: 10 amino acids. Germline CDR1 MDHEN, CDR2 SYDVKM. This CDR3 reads CATSTGELFF. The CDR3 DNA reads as TGTGCCACGAGCACCGGGGAGCTGTTTTTT.

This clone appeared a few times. Written as DNA, the CDR3 is TGTGCCAGCAGCCCGGACAGGGTTAGTTGGGAGCAGTACTTC. It is translated as CASSPDRVSWEQYF. The chain is built from TRBV7-9 and TRBJ2-7; 8 bases line up with TRBD1. The CDR3 is made up of 14 amino acids. With 5 bases clipped from V and 7 bases from J, the junction kept 10 bases outside the gene matches. Germline CDR1 reads SEHNR; CDR2 reads FQNEAQ (reference sequence).

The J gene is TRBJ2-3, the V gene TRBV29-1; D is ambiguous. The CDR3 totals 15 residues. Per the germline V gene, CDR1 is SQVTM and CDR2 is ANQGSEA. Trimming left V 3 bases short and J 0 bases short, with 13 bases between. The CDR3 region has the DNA TGCAGCGTTGAGAGTTCCGACTTCAGCACAGATACGCAGTATTTT. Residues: CSVESSDFSTDTQYF.

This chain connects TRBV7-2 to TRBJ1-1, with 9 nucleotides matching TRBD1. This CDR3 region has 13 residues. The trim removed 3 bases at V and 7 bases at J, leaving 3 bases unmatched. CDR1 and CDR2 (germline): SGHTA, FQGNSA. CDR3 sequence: CASSFTGQGEAFF. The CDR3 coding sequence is TGTGCCAGCAGCTTCACGGGACAGGGTGAAGCTTTCTTT.

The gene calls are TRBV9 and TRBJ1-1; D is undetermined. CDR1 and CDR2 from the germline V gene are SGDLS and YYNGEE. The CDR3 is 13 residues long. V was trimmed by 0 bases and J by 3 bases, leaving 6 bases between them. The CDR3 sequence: CASSVARDTEAFF. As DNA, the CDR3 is TGTGCCAGCAGCGTAGCCCGGGACACTGAAGCTTTCTTT.

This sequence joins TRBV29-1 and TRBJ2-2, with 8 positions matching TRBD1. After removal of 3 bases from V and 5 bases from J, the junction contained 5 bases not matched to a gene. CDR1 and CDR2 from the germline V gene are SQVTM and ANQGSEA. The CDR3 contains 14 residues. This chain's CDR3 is CSVDRQGATGELFF. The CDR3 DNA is TGCAGCGTTGATCGTCAGGGGGCAACCGGGGAGCTGTTTTTT.

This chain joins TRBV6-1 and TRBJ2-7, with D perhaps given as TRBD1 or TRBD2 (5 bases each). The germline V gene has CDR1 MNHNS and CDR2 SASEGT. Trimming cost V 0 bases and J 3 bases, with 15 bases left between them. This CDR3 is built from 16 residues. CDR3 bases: TGTGCCAGCAGTGAAGCTGGTCCGGGACGCCGCTACGAGCAGTACTTC. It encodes CASSEAGPGRRYEQYF.

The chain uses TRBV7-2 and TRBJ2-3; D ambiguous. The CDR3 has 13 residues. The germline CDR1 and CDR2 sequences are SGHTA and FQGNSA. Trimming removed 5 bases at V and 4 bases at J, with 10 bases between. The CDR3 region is CASSPRYADTQYF. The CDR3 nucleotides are TGTGCCAGCAGCCCCCGCTACGCAGATACGCAGTATTTT.